This T cell receptor beta chain was profiled in a study of T cells in Graves' hyperthyroidism and ophthalmopathy. Study-wide results and caveats: The model forecast ophthalmopathy, anticipating it by a median approximately 7 months before onset.

This clonotype was detected many times. Its antigen is as yet unknown. Isolation of PBMCs was performed on 8.5 to 10 ml fresh peripheral blood. After removal of 5 bases from V and 10 bases from J, the junction contained 10 bases not matched to a gene. This CDR3 comprises 13 residues. Germline CDR1 reads SGHRS; CDR2 reads YFSETQ. RNA transcripts served as the template for amplifying TCR beta CDR3 regions. Initially, a first-round RT-PCR of the TCR CDR3 employed the HTBI primer set. TCRdb re-called the multiplex PCR reads with MiXCR, one entry per CDR3 protein. Among around 350,000 distinct CDR3 sequences listed, approximately 19% were seen once.

V and J are TRBV5-1 and TRBJ1-1, with 8 nucleotides matching TRBD1. Sequences were obtained from blood. The clonotype comes from a woman in her late teens or twenties with Graves' hyperthyroidism. The CDR3 sequence is CASSSDRVVGAFF. DNA of the CDR3: TGCGCCAGCAGTTCGGACAGGGTGGTTGGAGCTTTCTTT.